A single sample is the source of the 20 T cell receptor beta chains below, sequenced in a study of cytomegalovirus exposure and HLA in healthy donors. Both 60 Vbeta primers and 13 Jbeta primers went into the PCR. Clones were sequenced by immunoSEQ multiplex PCR, and TCRdb holds only the in-frame ones, with some missing. The table lists roughly 120,000 clones, less than 75% of them singletons. Sequencing was carried out using PBMCs. The source of these receptors is a woman between 35 and 50 years old in good health and CMV-seronegative.

V is TRBV6-1 and J is TRBJ2-1, with 11 bases fitting TRBD2. The CDR3 has 13 amino acids. The V gene's germline CDR1 is MNHNS and CDR2 SASEGT. Unmatched junction bases numbered 11, after V lost 10 bases and J lost 12 bases. CDR3 amino acids: CATTSGLADPQFF. The CDR3, as DNA: TGTGCCACCACTTCGGGACTAGCGGACCCGCAGTTCTTC.

This clone has more than one count but fewer than ten. This chain joins TRBV5-1 and TRBJ2-3; D uncertain. The CDR3 runs 18 residues. The V gene's germline CDR1 is SGHRS and CDR2 YFSETQ. Trimming pared 4 bases from V and 0 bases from J, leaving 21 bases between. The CDR3 sequence: CASSQEPFDGLSTDTQYF. The CDR3 nucleotides read TGCGCCAGCAGCCAAGAACCTTTCGACGGGTTAAGCACAGATACGCAGTATTTT.

V is TRBV29-1 and J is TRBJ2-3; TRBD2 aligns across 11 bases. V dropped 3 bases and J dropped 2; count of bases not matched to a gene: 7. The CDR3 length is 16 residues. Germline V gives CDR1 SQVTM, CDR2 ANQGSEA. DNA of the CDR3: TGCAGCGTTGAGATTCCGGGACTAGCGGTCACAGATACGCAGTATTTT. Translating gives CSVEIPGLAVTDTQYF.

The chain uses TRBV6-5 and TRBJ2-2; D might be TRBD1 (6 bases). CDR1 is MNHEY, CDR2 SVGAGI, per germline. CDR3 length: 15 residues. V gave up 5 bases and J gave up 3 bases, with 13 bases separating them. CDR3 sequence: CASSPTGHHTGELFF. In DNA, the CDR3 is TGTGCCAGCAGTCCGACAGGACACCACACCGGGGAGCTGTTTTTT.

The CDR3 DNA follows: TGTGCCAGCAGCTCGGGACAGAACTATGGCTACACCTTC. Its protein product is CASSSGQNYGYTF. The genes are TRBV7-3 and TRBJ1-2; 7 bases match TRBD1. Germline loops: CDR1 SGHTA, CDR2 FQGTGA. V gave up 4 bases and J gave up 2 bases; unmatched junction bases: 1. This CDR3 is 13 amino acids long.

CDR3 protein: CASRLTSGRANTGELFF. CDR3 sequence (DNA): TGTGCCAGCAGGTTGACTAGCGGGAGGGCGAACACCGGGGAGCTGTTTTTT. The chain has TRBV2 and TRBJ2-2; 14 nucleotides agree with TRBD2. CDR1 and CDR2 from the germline V gene are SNHLY and FYNNEI. The V gene end was trimmed by 6 bases and the J gene end by 0 bases; junction bases not matched to a gene: 3. There are 17 residues in the CDR3. Supplemented by reference TRBV2 and TRBJ2-2, the full variable domain reads EPEVTQTPSHQVTQMGQEVILRCVPISNHLYFYWYRQILGQKVEFLVSFYNNEISEKSEIFDDQFSVERPDGSNFTLKIRSTKLEDSAMYFCASRLTSGRANTGELFFGEGSRLTVL.

The genes are TRBV5-1 and TRBJ1-1, with 8 bases aligning to TRBD1. The CDR3 has 14 residues. The germline V gene encodes CDR1 SGHRS and CDR2 YFSETQ. V shed 5 bases, J shed 5 bases, and the junction held 8 bases outside the gene matches. The CDR3: CASRYDRGVTEAFF. The CDR3 DNA sequence: TGCGCCAGCAGGTATGACAGGGGTGTGACTGAAGCTTTCTTT.

The chain has TRBV28 and TRBJ1-2, with 12 bases fitting TRBD1. In germline, CDR1 is MDHEN, CDR2 SYDVKM. The CDR3 is 16 amino acids. Trimming took 5 bases from V and 4 from J; bases not matched to a gene: 8. The CDR3 region is CASSTPPGQGAYGYTF. The CDR3 DNA is TGTGCCAGCAGTACCCCGCCGGGACAGGGGGCCTATGGCTACACCTTC.

Note on this clone: The junction departs from the called germline gene at one end, perhaps through a read error. Additional DNA sequences in this sample encode the identical CDR3. This chain joins TRBV6-6 and TRBJ1-1; D ambiguous. The CDR3 totals 12 residues. Germline assignment: CDR1 MNHNY and CDR2 SVGAGI (reference sequence). The DNA of the CDR3 is TGTGCCAGCAGCCAGACAAGAACTGAAGCCTTCTTT. It is translated as CASSQTRTEAFF.

This clone turned up a few times. CDR3 DNA sequence: TGTGCCAGCAGCTTACGGGAACTAAGCACAGATACGCAGTATTTT. This gives the protein CASSLRELSTDTQYF. The gene calls are TRBV5-4 and TRBJ2-3, with a tentative D call TRBD2 (5 bases). This CDR3 comprises 15 residues. Germline V gene data show CDR1 as SGHNT and CDR2 as YYREEE (reference sequence). The V gene lost 2 bases and the J gene lost 0 bases, with 10 bases spanning the gap.

The V gene is TRBV11-3, the J gene TRBJ2-7, with 10 nucleotides matching TRBD1. CDR1 SGHNT and CDR2 YENEEA come from the germline V gene. V lost 5 bases, J lost 3 bases, and 10 bases stayed unmatched. The CDR3 is 16 amino acids. CDR3 residues: CASSPGSGQGDYEQYF. For the CDR3, the DNA is TGTGCCAGCAGCCCCGGGTCCGGACAGGGGGACTACGAGCAGTACTTC.

This clone was recorded a few times. V and J are TRBV7-9 and TRBJ1-5; 7 bases agree with TRBD1. V lost 5 bases and J lost 1; bases outside the gene matches: 11. The CDR3 length is 17 residues. Per germline, CDR1 SEHNR and CDR2 FQNEAQ (reference sequence). The CDR3, as DNA: TGTGCCAGCAGCCGACAGGGTGAAACGTGGAGCAATCAGCCCCAGCATTTT. This encodes CASSRQGETWSNQPQHF.

This clone has a single count. V usage is TRBV2 and J usage is TRBJ2-2, with TRBD2 as a possible D gene (7 bases). The CDR3 covers 15 residues. The V and J ends lost 5 bases and 4 bases respectively, with 14 bases between them. The germline V gene has CDR1 SNHLY and CDR2 FYNNEI. CDR3 DNA sequence: TGTGCCAGCAGTTCGCGGGGGCCGAGCACCGGGGAGCTGTTTTTT. It yields the protein CASSSRGPSTGELFF.

V gene TRBV7-2 combines with J gene TRBJ2-3, with 7 bases matching TRBD2. Trimming removed 7 bases from V and 0 bases from J; junction bases left unmatched: 1. The CDR3 covers 13 residues. Looked up from germline, CDR1 is SGHTA and CDR2 is FQGNSA. The CDR3 loop is CASNSGSTDTQYF. CDR3 DNA sequence: TGTGCCAGCAATAGCGGGAGCACAGATACGCAGTATTTT.

CDR3 sequence reads: CAIKNSGGRNTEAFF. The CDR3 nucleotides read TGTGCCATCAAGAACTCCGGCGGAAGGAACACTGAAGCTTTCTTT. The gene calls are TRBV10-3 and TRBJ1-1, with D uncertain. This CDR3 contains 15 residues. Germline-derived CDR1 and CDR2 are ENHRY and SYGVKD. Trimming took off 7 bases at V and 1 base at J, with 16 bases between the two ends.

This clone has a handful of counts. This chain joins TRBV9 and TRBJ2-1; a possible D gene is TRBD2 (5 bases). The germline V and J ends were trimmed by 0 bases and 3 bases, with 13 bases remaining between them. Germline values: CDR1 SGDLS, CDR2 YYNGEE. The CDR3 sequence is 16 residues long. The chain's CDR3 is CASSVEAGTFYNEQFF. The CDR3 coding sequence is TGTGCCAGCAGCGTAGAGGCGGGTACCTTCTACAATGAGCAGTTCTTC.

V gene TRBV30 combines with J gene TRBJ1-5, with D maybe TRBD1 (6 bases). Germline loops: CDR1 GTSNPN, CDR2 SVGIG (reference sequence). The CDR3 extends over 12 amino acids. Trimming took off 3 bases at V and 7 bases at J, with 10 bases between the two ends. CDR3 nucleotide sequence: TGTGCCTGGAGCGAAAGGGGGCAGCCCCAGCATTTT. Residues: CAWSERGQPQHF.

This clone was counted a few times. This chain joins TRBV11-2 and TRBJ2-5; D might be TRBD1 (6 bases). The CDR3 length is 16 residues. Germline V gene sequence: CDR1 SGHAT, CDR2 FQNNGV. Trimming pared 1 base from V and 5 bases from J, leaving 17 bases between. CDR3 nucleotides: TGTGCCAGCAGCTTAGGAGGGTCAGGGGATGGGGAGACCCAGTACTTC. Translated, it gives CASSLGGSGDGETQYF.

This chain connects TRBV6-1 to TRBJ2-1, with no clear D. The germline V and J ends were trimmed by 2 bases and 0 bases, with 5 bases remaining between them. This CDR3 has 14 amino acids. CDR1 MNHNS and CDR2 SASEGT come from the germline V gene. CDR3 DNA sequence: TGTGCCAGCAGTGAACATTCCTCCTACAATGAGCAGTTCTTC. It yields the protein CASSEHSSYNEQFF.

CDR3 amino acids: CASSLGQGDSPLHF. DNA for the CDR3: TGCGCCAGCAGCCTGGGACAGGGGGATTCACCCCTCCACTTT. This rearrangement joins TRBV5-1 to TRBJ1-6; TRBD1 agrees at 11 bases. V trimming: 4 bases; J trimming: 8 bases; junction bases outside the gene matches: 2. The CDR3 totals 14 residues. From germline, CDR1 is SGHRS and CDR2 YFSETQ.